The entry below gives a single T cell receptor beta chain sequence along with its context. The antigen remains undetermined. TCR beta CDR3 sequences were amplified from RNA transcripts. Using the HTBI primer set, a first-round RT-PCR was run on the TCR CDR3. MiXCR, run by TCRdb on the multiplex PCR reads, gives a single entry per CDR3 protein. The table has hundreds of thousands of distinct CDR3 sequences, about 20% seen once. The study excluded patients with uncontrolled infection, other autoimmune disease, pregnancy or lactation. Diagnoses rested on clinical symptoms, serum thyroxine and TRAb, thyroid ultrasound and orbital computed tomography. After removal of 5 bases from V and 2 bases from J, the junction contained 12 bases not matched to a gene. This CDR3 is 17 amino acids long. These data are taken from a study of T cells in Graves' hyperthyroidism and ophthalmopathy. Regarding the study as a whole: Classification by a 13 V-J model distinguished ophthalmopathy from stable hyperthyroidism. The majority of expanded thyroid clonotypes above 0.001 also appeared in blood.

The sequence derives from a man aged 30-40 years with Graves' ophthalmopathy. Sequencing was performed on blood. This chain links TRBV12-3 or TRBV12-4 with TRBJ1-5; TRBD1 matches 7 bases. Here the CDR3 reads CASSPQPQGIRNQPQHF. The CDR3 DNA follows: TGTGCCAGCAGTCCACAACCACAGGGGATCCGCAATCAGCCCCAGCATTTT.